Below are 27 T cell receptor beta chains sequenced from a single sample in a study of CD8 T cells in Susac syndrome. Random hexamers served to reverse transcribe about 0.5 to 1 ug RNA. TCRdb re-called the immunoSEQ multiplex PCR reads through MiXCR, storing one row per CDR3 protein. The sample lists 75,000 to 95,000 distinct CDR3 sequences; roughly 94% were seen once. Sample: CD8+ T cells from PBMCs. The source is a human donor with Susac syndrome.

The V and J genes are TRBV6-9 and TRBJ2-1; D remains unclear. There are 10 residues in the CDR3. Germline values: CDR1 MNHGY, CDR2 SVAAGI. V lost 9 bases, J lost 4 bases, and 4 bases lay in between. The CDR3 loop reads CARPYNEQFF. DNA of the CDR3: TGTGCCAGGCCTTACAATGAGCAGTTCTTC.

Regarding this clonotype: An end of the junction does not agree with germline; a read error may underlie this. The chain uses TRBV2 and TRBJ2-3; tentatively, D is TRBD1 (6 bases). CDR1 is SNHLY and CDR2 is FYNNEI in the germline V gene. CDR3 length equals 14 residues. As DNA, the CDR3 is TGTGCCAGCAGCGAAGGGGGTCCAAGAGATACGCAGTATTTT. It yields the protein CASSEGGPRDTQYF.

The chain links TRBV30 to TRBJ1-2, with D possibly TRBD1 on 6 matching bases. Germline values: CDR1 GTSNPN, CDR2 SVGIG (reference sequence). The CDR3 is 14 amino acids. Trimming removed 7 bases at V and 7 bases at J, with 22 bases between. CDR3 coding DNA: TGTGCCTTGGAGTGGTCCAGGGAGGGGGTTGGCTACACCTTC. Translating it yields CALEWSREGVGYTF.

The chain has TRBV20-1 and TRBJ2-2; TRBD2 agrees at 8 bases. Germline V gene lookup returns CDR1 DFQATT and CDR2 SNEGSKA (reference sequence). J gave up 0 bases and V 2 bases, and 5 bases lay outside the gene matches. The CDR3 has 16 residues. CDR3 sequence (DNA): TGCAGTGCTAGAAACTTAGCGGGACCGAACACCGGGGAGCTGTTTTTT. Protein sequence: CSARNLAGPNTGELFF.

This chain joins TRBV7-2 and TRBJ2-7; D remains ambiguous. The V end was cut by 5 bases, the J end by 1 base, with 6 bases between. CDR3 length: 12 amino acids. Germline V gene sequence: CDR1 SGHTA, CDR2 FQGNSA. The CDR3 DNA sequence: TGTGCCAGCAGCCCCCAATCCTACGAGCAGTACTTC. This sequence encodes CASSPQSYEQYF.

This chain connects TRBV5-6 to TRBJ1-4, with D perhaps matching TRBD1 (5 bases). The V end was cut by 4 bases, the J end by 8 bases, with 9 bases between. The CDR3 totals 12 residues. The germline gives CDR1 SGHDT, CDR2 YYEEEE. This CDR3 reads CASSRDPEKLFF. CDR3 coding DNA: TGTGCCAGCAGCCGGGACCCCGAAAAACTGTTTTTT.

V and J are TRBV30 and TRBJ2-2; unclear D gene. Germline values: CDR1 GTSNPN, CDR2 SVGIG (reference sequence). The CDR3 loop spans 14 amino acids. V lost 0 bases and J lost 7, with 12 bases in between. The CDR3 protein is CAWSVDPGGGELFF. DNA for the CDR3: TGTGCCTGGAGTGTAGACCCTGGCGGCGGGGAGCTGTTTTTT.

The rearrangement joins TRBV4-3 to TRBJ2-3; the D call may be TRBD1 or TRBD2 (5 bases each). CDR3 length: 16 amino acids. Germline CDR1 LGHNA, CDR2 YSLEER. The V gene lost 0 bases and the J gene lost 4 bases, with 14 bases spanning the gap. This CDR3 reads CASSQDQGEEADTQYF. CDR3 in DNA: TGCGCCAGCAGCCAAGATCAGGGTGAGGAGGCAGATACGCAGTATTTT.

This chain links TRBV10-3 with TRBJ1-1; D perhaps matches TRBD1 (6 bases). Germline CDR1 and CDR2: ENHRY and SYGVKD. CDR3 size: 13 residues. Between the trimmed V and J ends, which lost 8 bases and 8 bases, there was a span of 18 bases. CDR3 loop: CAIRHREDLEAFF. CDR3 DNA sequence: TGTGCCATCCGTCACAGGGAGGACTTAGAAGCTTTCTTT.

This clonotype was recorded a few times. This chain links TRBV5-6 with TRBJ1-1; D remains unclear. V lost 5 bases and J lost 7, with 15 bases in between. The length of the CDR3 is 13 residues. Germline loops: CDR1 SGHDT, CDR2 YYEEEE. In nucleotides, the CDR3 is TGTGCCAGCAGTCTGGGAGGGTCTAGTGAAGCTTTCTTT. Its protein product is CASSLGGSSEAFF.

V gene TRBV30 combines with J gene TRBJ1-1, with D tentatively TRBD1 (6 bases). Between the trimmed V and J ends, which lost 2 bases and 5 bases, there was a span of 12 bases. Germline-derived CDR1 and CDR2 are GTSNPN and SVGIG (reference sequence). This CDR3 is 13 amino acids long. CDR3 in DNA: TGTGCCTGGAGTACCCTACAGGGAACTGAAGCTTTCTTT. It yields the protein CAWSTLQGTEAFF.

This rearrangement joins TRBV29-1 to TRBJ2-5; D possibly corresponds to TRBD2 (5 bases). Germline-derived CDR1 and CDR2 are SQVTM and ANQGSEA. The ends were cut back, 4 bases at V and 5 bases at J, with 11 bases in the middle. The CDR3 runs to 12 residues. The CDR3 reads CSVVIALETQYF. CDR3 nucleotides: TGCAGCGTTGTGATAGCGCTGGAGACCCAGTACTTC.

This clonotype was seen a single time. The conserved phenylalanine or tryptophan is not found at the CDR3 terminus, so this likely reflects a read error. The V and J genes are TRBV20-1 and TRBJ2-5; 10 bases are shared with TRBD2. CDR3 size: 16 residues. CDR1 is DFQATT and CDR2 is SNEGSKA in the germline V gene (reference sequence). The V gene end was trimmed by 0 bases and the J gene end by 5 bases; junction bases not matched to a gene: 9. Here the CDR3 reads CSARDPQREGGETQYL. DNA of the CDR3: TGCAGTGCTAGAGATCCTCAGCGGGAGGGTGGCGAGACCCAGTACCTC.

The V call is TRBV5-6, the J call TRBJ1-5, with D perhaps matching TRBD1 (5 bases). Deletions cut 5 bases from V and 2 bases from J, with 14 bases between. The CDR3 loop spans 15 amino acids. Germline loops: CDR1 SGHDT, CDR2 YYEEEE. This CDR3 is CASSPSWGGNQPQHF. The CDR3 coding sequence is TGTGCCAGCAGTCCCTCGTGGGGGGGCAATCAGCCCCAGCATTTT.

V usage is TRBV24-1 and J usage is TRBJ2-3, with D uncertain. The CDR3 loop spans 12 amino acids. The germline gives CDR1 KGHDR, CDR2 SFDVKD. Trimming removed 1 base from V and 5 bases from J, with 3 bases in between. The CDR3 DNA reads as TGTGCCACCAGTGATTTCCTAGATACGCAGTATTTT. This translates into CATSDFLDTQYF.

This clonotype was seen once. The chain employs TRBV24-1 and TRBJ2-5; 10 nucleotides agree with TRBD1. This CDR3 contains 16 residues. With 3 bases clipped from V and 2 bases from J, the junction kept 5 bases outside the gene matches. Germline assignment: CDR1 KGHDR and CDR2 SFDVKD. The CDR3 sequence is CATSDHGTGVQETQYF. The CDR3 DNA follows: TGTGCCACCAGTGATCACGGGACAGGGGTTCAAGAGACCCAGTACTTC.

This clonotype was detected once. The V call is TRBV30, the J call TRBJ1-3; no clear D. This CDR3 has 13 amino acids. CDR1 GTSNPN and CDR2 SVGIG come from the germline V gene (reference sequence). With 7 bases removed from V and 4 bases from J, the gap between germline ends came to 14 bases. The chain's CDR3 is CASESVRGNTIYF. DNA of the CDR3: TGTGCCTCCGAGTCCGTTCGGGGAAACACCATATATTTT.

A single count supports this clonotype. This chain connects TRBV7-9 to TRBJ2-5; D may be TRBD2 (6 bases). The germline V and J ends were trimmed by 1 base and 7 bases, with 10 bases remaining between them. The V gene's germline CDR1 is SEHNR and CDR2 FQNEAQ (reference sequence). The CDR3 loop spans 13 amino acids. CDR3: CASSLGPGGTQYF. CDR3 coding DNA: TGTGCCAGCAGCTTAGGCCCCGGGGGGACCCAGTACTTC.

V is TRBV3-1 and J is TRBJ2-1, with a possible D match to TRBD2 (7 bases). The V end lost 6 bases, the J end lost 9 bases, and 18 bases lay between the germline ends. The CDR3 is made up of 14 amino acids. In germline, CDR1 is LGHDT, CDR2 YNNKEL (reference sequence). CDR3 coding DNA: TGTGCCAGCAGGGGGGGGGCCAGGGGAAGTGAGCAGTTCTTC. Protein product: CASRGGARGSEQFF.

The V gene is TRBV29-1, the J gene TRBJ2-1; tentative D call: TRBD2 (6 bases). The CDR3 has 11 residues. CDR1 SQVTM and CDR2 ANQGSEA come from the germline V gene. Trimming shortened V by 6 bases and J by 8 bases, and 11 bases separated the two germline ends. The DNA for the CDR3 is TGCAGCGTAACCAGGGACTATGAGCAGTTCTTC. Translating it yields CSVTRDYEQFF.

The rearrangement links TRBV2 to TRBJ2-1; the D gene is possibly TRBD2 (6 bases). The V gene's germline CDR1 is SNHLY and CDR2 FYNNEI. The CDR3 has 13 amino acids. The V end was cut by 7 bases, the J end by 4 bases, with 11 bases between. This CDR3 reads CASNPAGYNEQFF. The CDR3 DNA is TGTGCCAGCAACCCCGCGGGGTACAATGAGCAGTTCTTC.

In its sample, this clonotype was seen once. The chain combines TRBV27 with TRBJ1-5; unclear D gene. Germline CDR1 reads MNHEY; CDR2 reads SMNVEV (reference sequence). The CDR3 is 13 amino acids. V dropped 7 bases and J dropped 4 bases, with 11 bases sitting between them. CDR3: CASKVGGNQPQHF. CDR3 DNA: TGTGCCAGCAAAGTGGGCGGGAATCAGCCCCAGCATTTT.

The rearrangement links TRBV6-2 or TRBV6-3 to TRBJ1-1; no firm D call. The V gene lost 4 bases and the J gene lost 2 bases, with 14 bases spanning the gap. The CDR3 totals 15 residues. The germline CDR1 and CDR2 sequences are MNHEY and SVGEGT. For the CDR3, the DNA is TGTGCCAGCAGTTCCCCAACAGAACCAAACACTGAAGCTTTCTTT. It translates to CASSSPTEPNTEAFF.

The chain employs TRBV9 and TRBJ2-1; 9 bases are shared with TRBD2. V gave up 0 bases and J gave up 5 bases; unmatched junction bases: 3. CDR1 SGDLS and CDR2 YYNGEE come from the germline V gene. The CDR3 length is 15 residues. The CDR3 region is CASSVELAGDNEQFF. As DNA, the CDR3 is TGTGCCAGCAGCGTAGAGTTAGCGGGGGACAATGAGCAGTTCTTC.

The J gene is TRBJ2-1, the V gene TRBV7-9; TRBD2 aligns across 10 bases. Germline V gene lookup returns CDR1 SEHNR and CDR2 FQNEAQ (reference sequence). Unmatched junction bases numbered 8, after V lost 6 bases and J lost 6 bases. CDR3 length equals 15 residues. CDR3 region: CASRPLAGLGNEQFF. The DNA of the CDR3 is TGTGCCAGCAGGCCACTAGCGGGATTGGGCAATGAGCAGTTCTTC. Variable domain in full (rest from reference TRBV7-9 and TRBJ2-1): DTGVSQNPRHKITKRGQNVTFRCDPISEHNRLYWYRQTLGQGPEFLTYFQNEAQLEKSRLLSDRFSAERPKGSFSTLEIQRTEQGDSAMYLCASRPLAGLGNEQFFGPGTRLTVL.

The rearrangement joins TRBV29-1 to TRBJ2-2, with 9 positions matching TRBD1. Looked up from germline, CDR1 is SQVTM and CDR2 is ANQGSEA. V gave up 6 bases and J gave up 5 bases; unmatched junction bases: 7. CDR3 length: 14 residues. CDR3: CSVSPGQGTGELFF. The CDR3 DNA sequence: TGCAGCGTCTCCCCGGGACAGGGTACCGGGGAGCTGTTTTTT.

The chain links TRBV5-1 to TRBJ2-1; 9 bases align to TRBD2. The CDR3 is 15 amino acids. CDR1 is SGHRS, CDR2 YFSETQ, per germline. J lost 0 bases, V lost 5 bases, and 3 bases had no gene match. CDR3 loop: CASRLAGASYNEQFF. CDR3 DNA sequence: TGCGCCAGCAGGTTAGCGGGAGCCTCCTACAATGAGCAGTTCTTC.